The clone carrying this T cell receptor beta chain was recorded at least ten times. RNA transcripts served as the template for amplifying TCR beta CDR3 regions. The HTBI set primed first-round TCR CDR3 RT-PCR. TCRdb re-called the multiplex PCR reads with MiXCR, one entry per CDR3 protein. The table includes around 500,000 distinct CDR3 sequences, around 15% detected once. This entry belongs to a study of T cells in Graves' hyperthyroidism and ophthalmopathy. Trimming took 1 base from V and 7 from J, leaving 17 bases between them. The CDR3 is 16 amino acids. This chain uses TRBV12-3 or TRBV12-4 with TRBJ1-5; a weak D match, TRBD1 (5 bases). The source is a woman between 18 and 30 years old with Graves' hyperthyroidism. The sequencing sample was made of blood. The DNA of the CDR3 is TGTGCCAGCAGTTTAGTCAGCAGGGAACGTTACCAGCCCCAGCATTTT. It translates to CASSLVSRERYQPQHF.